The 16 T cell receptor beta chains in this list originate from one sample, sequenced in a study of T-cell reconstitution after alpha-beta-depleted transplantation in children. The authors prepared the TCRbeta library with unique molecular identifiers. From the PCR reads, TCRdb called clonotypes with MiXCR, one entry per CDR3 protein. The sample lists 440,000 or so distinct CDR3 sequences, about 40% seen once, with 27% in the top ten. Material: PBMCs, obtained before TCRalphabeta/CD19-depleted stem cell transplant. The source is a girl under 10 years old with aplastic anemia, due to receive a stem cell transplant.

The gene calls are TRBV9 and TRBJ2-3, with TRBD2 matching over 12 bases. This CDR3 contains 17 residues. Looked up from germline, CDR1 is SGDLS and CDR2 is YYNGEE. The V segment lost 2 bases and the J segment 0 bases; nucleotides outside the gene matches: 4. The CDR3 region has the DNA TGTGCCAGCAGCGTGGTTGGACTAGCGGGGAGCACAGATACGCAGTATTTT. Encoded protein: CASSVVGLAGSTDTQYF.

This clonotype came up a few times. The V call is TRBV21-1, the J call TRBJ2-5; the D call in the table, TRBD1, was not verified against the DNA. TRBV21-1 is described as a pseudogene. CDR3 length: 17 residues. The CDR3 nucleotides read TGTGCCAGCAGCTCCCCCGGCCGACAGTTAAGGGGGGAGACCCAGTACTTC. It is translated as CASSSPGRQLRGETQYF.

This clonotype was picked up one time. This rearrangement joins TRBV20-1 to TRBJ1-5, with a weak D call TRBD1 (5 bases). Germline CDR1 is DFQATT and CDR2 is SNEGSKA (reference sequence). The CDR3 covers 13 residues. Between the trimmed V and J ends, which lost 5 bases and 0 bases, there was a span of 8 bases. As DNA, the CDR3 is TGCAGTGCTCCGACAGTTAGCAATCAGCCCCAGCATTTT. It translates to CSAPTVSNQPQHF.

The CDR3 coding sequence is TGTGCCAGCAGCGTAGTCGGTAGCGGGCAAGAGACCCAGTACTTC. It yields the protein CASSVVGSGQETQYF. V is TRBV9 and J is TRBJ2-5; TRBD2 agrees at 7 bases. Germline CDR1 SGDLS, CDR2 YYNGEE. The V and J ends lost 0 bases and 2 bases, in that order; junction bases with no gene match: 4. This CDR3 has 15 residues.

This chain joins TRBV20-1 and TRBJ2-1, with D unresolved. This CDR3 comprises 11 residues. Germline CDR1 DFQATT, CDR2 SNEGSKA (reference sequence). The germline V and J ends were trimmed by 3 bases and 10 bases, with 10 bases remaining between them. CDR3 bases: TGCAGTGCTAGTCCAGCAACGGAGCAGTTCTTC. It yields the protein CSASPATEQFF.

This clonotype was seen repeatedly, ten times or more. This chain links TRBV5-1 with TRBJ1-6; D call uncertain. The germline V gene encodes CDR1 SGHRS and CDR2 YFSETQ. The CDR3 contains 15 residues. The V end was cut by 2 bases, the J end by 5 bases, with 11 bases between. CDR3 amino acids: CASSFERADNSPLHF. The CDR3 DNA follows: TGCGCCAGCAGCTTCGAAAGGGCGGATAATTCACCCCTCCACTTT.

The DNA of the CDR3 is TGCAGCGTTGGGAGGGGCCTCTCCTACGAGCAGTACTTC. It translates to CSVGRGLSYEQYF. The chain has TRBV29-1 and TRBJ2-7; D may be TRBD2 (6 bases). Germline lookup yields CDR1 SQVTM and CDR2 ANQGSEA. The length of the CDR3 is 13 residues. Trimming shortened V by 4 bases and J by 0 bases, and 10 bases separated the two germline ends.

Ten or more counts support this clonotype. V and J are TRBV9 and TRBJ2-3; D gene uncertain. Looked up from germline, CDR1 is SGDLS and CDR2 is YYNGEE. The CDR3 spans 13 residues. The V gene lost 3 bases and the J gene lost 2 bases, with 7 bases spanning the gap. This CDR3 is CASSETPTDTQYF. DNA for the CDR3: TGTGCCAGCAGCGAGACCCCCACAGATACGCAGTATTTT. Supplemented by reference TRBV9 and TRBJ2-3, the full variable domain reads DSGVTQTPKHLITATGQRVTLRCSPRSGDLSVYWYQQSLDQGLQFLIQYYNGEERAKGNILERFSAQQFPDLHSELNLSSLELGDSALYFCASSETPTDTQYFGPGTRLTVL.

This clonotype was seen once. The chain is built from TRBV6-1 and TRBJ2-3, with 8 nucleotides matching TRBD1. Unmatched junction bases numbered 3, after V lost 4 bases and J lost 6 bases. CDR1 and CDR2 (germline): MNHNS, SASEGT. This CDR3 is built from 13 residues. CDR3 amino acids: CASSVTGVDTQYF. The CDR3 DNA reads TGTGCCAGCAGTGTGACAGGGGTCGATACGCAGTATTTT.

The CDR3 loop is CASSLMKTSGIAYF. The DNA for the CDR3 is TGTGCCAGCAGTTTAATGAAGACTAGCGGGATTGCGTATTTT. V is TRBV28 and J is TRBJ2-3; 11 nucleotides match TRBD2. Per the germline V gene, CDR1 is MDHEN and CDR2 is SYDVKM. The CDR3 runs 14 residues. With V trimmed by 2 bases and J by 14 bases, 9 bases remained unmatched. Full variable domain (remainder filled in from reference TRBV28 and TRBJ2-3): DVKVTQSSRYLVKRTGEKVFLECVQDMDHENMFWYRQDPGLGLRLIYFSYDVKMKEKGDIPEGYSVSREKKERFSLILESASTNQTSMYLCASSLMKTSGIAYFGPGTRLTVL.

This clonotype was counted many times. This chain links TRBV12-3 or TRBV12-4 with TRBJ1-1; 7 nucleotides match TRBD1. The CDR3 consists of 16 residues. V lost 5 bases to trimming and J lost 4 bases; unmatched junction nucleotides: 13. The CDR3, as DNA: TGTGCCAGCAGTCTCCGGGGGCGGCCAGGGGGCACTGAAGCTTTCTTT. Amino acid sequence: CASSLRGRPGGTEAFF.

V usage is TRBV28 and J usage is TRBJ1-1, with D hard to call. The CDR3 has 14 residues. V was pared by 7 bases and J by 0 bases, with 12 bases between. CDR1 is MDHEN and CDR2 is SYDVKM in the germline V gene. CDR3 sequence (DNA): TGTGCCAGCACCCAACAGCCGTTGAACACTGAAGCTTTCTTT. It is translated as CASTQQPLNTEAFF.

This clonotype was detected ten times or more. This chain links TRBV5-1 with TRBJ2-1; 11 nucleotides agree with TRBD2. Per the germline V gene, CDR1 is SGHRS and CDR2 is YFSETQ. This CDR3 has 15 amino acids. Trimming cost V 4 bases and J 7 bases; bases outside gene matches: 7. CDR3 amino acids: CASSGGTSGKNEQFF. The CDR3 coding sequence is TGCGCCAGCAGCGGGGGGACTAGCGGCAAAAATGAGCAGTTCTTC. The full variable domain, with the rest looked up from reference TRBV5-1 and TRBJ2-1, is KAGVTQTPRYLIKTRGQQVTLSCSPISGHRSVSWYQQTPGQGLQFLFEYFSETQRNKGNFPGRFSGRQFSNSRSEMNVSTLELGDSALYLCASSGGTSGKNEQFFGPGTRLTVL.

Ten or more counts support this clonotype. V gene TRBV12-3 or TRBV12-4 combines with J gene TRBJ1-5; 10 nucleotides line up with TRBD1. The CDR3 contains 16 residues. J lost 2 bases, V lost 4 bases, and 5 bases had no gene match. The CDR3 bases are TGTGCCAGCAGTTCGGACAGGGGGAATGGCAATCAGCCCCAGCATTTT. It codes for CASSSDRGNGNQPQHF.

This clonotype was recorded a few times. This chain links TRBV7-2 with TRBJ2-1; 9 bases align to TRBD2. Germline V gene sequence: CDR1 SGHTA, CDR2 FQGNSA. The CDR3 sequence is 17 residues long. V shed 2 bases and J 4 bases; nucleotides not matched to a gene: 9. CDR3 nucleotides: TGTGCCAGCAGCTTAAACCCCCTAGCGGGATGGTACAATGAGCAGTTCTTC. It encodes CASSLNPLAGWYNEQFF.

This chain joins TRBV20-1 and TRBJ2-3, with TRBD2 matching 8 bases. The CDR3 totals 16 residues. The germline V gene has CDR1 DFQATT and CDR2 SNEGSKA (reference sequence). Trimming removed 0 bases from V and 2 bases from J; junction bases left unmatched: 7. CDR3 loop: CSARDRRLANTDTQYF. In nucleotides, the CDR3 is TGCAGTGCTAGAGATCGGAGACTAGCGAACACAGATACGCAGTATTTT.